The 5 T cell receptor beta chains presented below share a single source sample, sequenced in a study of shared clonotypes between healthy human individuals. Sequencing used immunoSEQ multiplex PCR; TCRdb keeps in-frame clones, though not all of them. There are roughly 570,000 clones in the sample; roughly 98% occur only once, and approximately 0.33% lies in the top ten. CD45RO-negative, CCR7-positively selected cells formed the naive CD8 fraction, excluding terminally differentiated effector memory CD45RA+ cells. Sequencing input: naive CD8+ T cells sorted from blood. Every receptor here comes from a man aged 25 to 40 in good health.

The chain combines TRBV7-2 with TRBJ1-5, with TRBD1 as a possible D gene (6 bases). Trimming removed 4 bases at V and 4 bases at J, with 20 bases between. There are 17 residues in the CDR3. CDR1 is SGHTA, CDR2 FQGNSA, per germline. The CDR3 region has the DNA TGTGCCAGCAGCTCCAGCGGTGGACAGCTCGGAAATCAGCCCCAGCATTTT. This sequence encodes CASSSSGGQLGNQPQHF.

The V call is TRBV5-6, the J call TRBJ1-2; 8 bases line up with TRBD1. Trimming took 0 bases from V and 6 from J; bases not matched to a gene: 4. Germline CDR1 is SGHDT and CDR2 is YYEEEE. The CDR3 has 14 residues. The chain's CDR3 is CASSLAGGTNGYTF. CDR3 nucleotides: TGTGCCAGCAGCTTGGCAGGGGGCACCAATGGCTACACCTTC.

This chain joins TRBV5-4 and TRBJ2-7, with TRBD1 matching over 8 bases. This CDR3 is built from 14 residues. From germline, CDR1 is SGHNT and CDR2 YYREEE (reference sequence). Unmatched junction bases numbered 5, after V lost 2 bases and J lost 4 bases. This CDR3 reads CASSFQGARYEQYF. CDR3 nucleotide sequence: TGTGCCAGCAGCTTCCAGGGGGCGCGATACGAGCAGTACTTC. Full variable domain (rest looked up from reference TRBV5-4 and TRBJ2-7): ETGVTQSPTHLIKTRGQQVTLRCSSQSGHNTVSWYQQALGQGPQFIFQYYREEENGRGNFPPRFSGLQFPNYSSELNVNALELDDSALYLCASSFQGARYEQYFGPGTRLTVT.

The chain has TRBV5-1 and TRBJ2-3; perhaps D is TRBD1 or TRBD2 (6 bases each). This CDR3 comprises 15 residues. Germline values: CDR1 SGHRS, CDR2 YFSETQ. Trimming left V 2 bases short and J 0 bases short, with 10 bases between. The DNA of the CDR3 is TGCGCCAGCAGCTTAAGGGGGGCGAGCACAGATACGCAGTATTTT. Its translation: CASSLRGASTDTQYF.

V gene TRBV5-5 combines with J gene TRBJ2-7, with 7 bases fitting TRBD1. The CDR3 contains 19 residues. V shed 4 bases, J shed 2 bases, and the junction held 21 bases outside the gene matches. CDR1 is SGHKS and CDR2 is YYEKEE in the germline V gene (reference sequence). CDR3 DNA: TGTGCCAGCAGCAACCGGACAGGACCGTATGGGGCAGCGCCCTACGAGCAGTACTTC. It is translated as CASSNRTGPYGAAPYEQYF.